This entry lists 18 T cell receptor beta chains sequenced from one sample in a study of blood T cell repertoires in COVID-19. Method: immunoSEQ multiplex PCR; TCRdb's copy keeps in-frame clones and lacks some. This table holds about 75,000 clones, 80% to 90% found once. Sequenced sample: peripheral blood. Receptors originate from a woman aged 45-59 years with acute or convalescent COVID-19.

The chain is built from TRBV11-2 and TRBJ2-7, with D possibly being TRBD1 (5 bases). This CDR3 spans 13 amino acids. Germline-derived CDR1 and CDR2 are SGHAT and FQNNGV. V was trimmed by 5 bases and J by 3 bases, leaving 11 bases between them. The CDR3 loop reads CASSIRQYYEQYF. CDR3 sequence (DNA): TGTGCCAGCAGCATAAGACAGTACTACGAGCAGTACTTC.

The chain couples TRBV6-5 to TRBJ1-4; 7 positions agree with TRBD1. This CDR3 is built from 13 residues. Germline V CDR1 and CDR2: MNHEY, SVGAGI. V lost 4 bases, J lost 7 bases, and 3 bases stayed unmatched. The DNA of the CDR3 is TGTGCCAGCAGTTCCGGGACAGCTGAAAAACTGTTTTTT. This codes for CASSSGTAEKLFF.

V is TRBV19 and J is TRBJ1-2, with TRBD1 matching over 8 bases. With V trimmed by 5 bases and J by 8 bases, 7 bases remained unmatched. The CDR3 runs 13 residues. The germline V gene encodes CDR1 LNHDA and CDR2 SQIVND (reference sequence). The CDR3 bases are TGTGCCAGTAGTCAGACAGGGGTTGAAGGCTACACCTTC. Protein product: CASSQTGVEGYTF.

The chain is built from TRBV5-1 and TRBJ2-7; D possibly corresponds to TRBD1 (7 bases). V lost 1 base and J 5 bases, leaving 13 bases between the germline ends. There are 14 residues in the CDR3. The V gene's germline CDR1 is SGHRS and CDR2 YFSETQ. The DNA of the CDR3 is TGCGCCAGCAGCTTGTCCAGGGGGGACCACGAGCAGTACTTC. It encodes CASSLSRGDHEQYF.

The chain is built from TRBV18 and TRBJ1-4; D remains unclear. CDR1 and CDR2 from the germline V gene are KGHSH and LQKENI. The CDR3 contains 15 residues. Trimming took off 2 bases at V and 0 bases at J, with 7 bases between the two ends. CDR3 in amino acids: CASSPARSTNEKLFF. The CDR3 DNA is TGTGCCAGCTCACCAGCCAGATCAACTAATGAAAAACTGTTTTTT.

V and J are TRBV5-5 and TRBJ2-5, with a possible D match to TRBD2 (5 bases). This CDR3 spans 14 amino acids. Between the trimmed V and J ends, which lost 5 bases and 5 bases, there was a span of 16 bases. Per the germline V gene, CDR1 is SGHKS and CDR2 is YYEKEE (reference sequence). CDR3 residues: CASRFPGNRETQYF. The CDR3 DNA is TGTGCCAGCAGATTCCCCGGGAATCGGGAGACCCAGTACTTC.

This clone was counted once. The rearrangement joins TRBV7-2 to TRBJ2-7, with 10 bases fitting TRBD1. The CDR3 runs to 13 residues. Germline V lookup: CDR1 SGHTA, CDR2 FQGNSA. Trimming at V came to 5 bases and at J to 6 bases, leaving 4 bases not matched to a gene. The CDR3 DNA reads as TGTGCCAGCAGCAGTAGGACAGGGGGCGAGCAGTACTTC. It yields the protein CASSSRTGGEQYF.

This chain uses TRBV15 with TRBJ2-1; 11 nucleotides match TRBD2. Germline CDR1 is LNHNV and CDR2 is YYDKDF (reference sequence). This CDR3 spans 15 amino acids. The trim removed 6 bases at V and 2 bases at J, leaving 3 bases unmatched. CDR3 coding DNA: TGTGCCACCAGACCGGGACTAGCGGCCTACAATGAGCAGTTCTTC. Protein sequence: CATRPGLAAYNEQFF.

The V and J genes are TRBV5-6 and TRBJ1-6; 10 bases are shared with TRBD1. The ends lost 5 bases at V and 8 bases at J; junction bases unmatched: 7. The CDR3 sequence is 15 residues long. The germline gives CDR1 SGHDT, CDR2 YYEEEE. CDR3 residues: CASSHRTGGDSPLHF. The CDR3 bases are TGTGCCAGCAGTCATCGGACAGGGGGGGATTCACCCCTCCACTTT. Complete variable domain (other parts from reference TRBV5-6 and TRBJ1-6): DAGVTQSPTHLIKTRGQQVTLRCSPKSGHDTVSWYQQALGQGPQFIFQYYEEEERQRGNFPDRFSGHQFPNYSSELNVNALLLGDSALYLCASSHRTGGDSPLHFGNGTRLTVT.

This chain links TRBV5-4 with TRBJ2-3; TRBD1 aligns across 9 bases. J gave up 3 bases and V 0 bases, and 2 bases lay outside the gene matches. CDR1 is SGHNT and CDR2 is YYREEE in the germline V gene (reference sequence). The CDR3 extends over 15 amino acids. CDR3 residues: CASSLGDRATDTQYF. The CDR3 DNA is TGTGCCAGCAGCTTGGGGGACAGGGCGACAGATACGCAGTATTTT.

This clone appeared a single time. The chain recombines TRBV19 with TRBJ1-2; 7 bases line up with TRBD1. The germline CDR1 and CDR2 sequences are LNHDA and SQIVND (reference sequence). This CDR3 region has 14 residues. J gave up 6 bases and V 6 bases, and 10 bases lay outside the gene matches. The CDR3 region is CASSPGQRRNGYTF. The CDR3 DNA follows: TGTGCCAGTAGCCCGGGACAGCGGAGGAATGGCTACACCTTC.

The chain couples TRBV6-5 to TRBJ1-3, with 11 nucleotides matching TRBD1. J lost 2 bases, V lost 0 bases, and 0 bases had no gene match. CDR3 length: 16 residues. Germline V gives CDR1 MNHEY, CDR2 SVGAGI. The CDR3 spells CASSYSGQGAGNTIYF. CDR3 bases: TGTGCCAGCAGTTACTCGGGACAGGGGGCTGGAAACACCATATATTTT.

The rearrangement uses TRBV13 and TRBJ2-1, with D possibly matching TRBD1 (5 bases). CDR1 is PRHDT, CDR2 FYEKMQ, per germline (reference sequence). The V end lost 1 base, the J end lost 0 bases, and 16 bases lay between the germline ends. The CDR3 is made up of 18 amino acids. CDR3 nucleotides: TGTGCCAGCAGCTTAGATGGGTGGGGCTTTAGCTCCTACAATGAGCAGTTCTTC. Translation gives CASSLDGWGFSSYNEQFF.

J is TRBJ1-2 and V is TRBV2, with a weak D call TRBD1 (5 bases). This CDR3 region has 14 residues. CDR1 and CDR2 (germline): SNHLY, FYNNEI. V was clipped by 3 bases and J by 4 bases, with 12 bases between them. CDR3 residues: CASSDRVRTYGYTF. In nucleotides, the CDR3 is TGTGCCAGCAGTGACAGGGTCCGTACCTATGGCTACACCTTC.

The count of this clone is one. This sequence joins TRBV4-1 and TRBJ2-3; 11 bases map to TRBD2. The CDR3 runs to 18 residues. Germline lookup yields CDR1 MGHRA and CDR2 YSYEKL. The V gene end was trimmed by 6 bases and the J gene end by 5 bases; junction bases not matched to a gene: 16. CDR3 DNA: TGCGCCAGCAGGCAGGGGTTTCTAGCGGGAGGTTGGAAAGATACGCAGTATTTT. This sequence encodes CASRQGFLAGGWKDTQYF.

The chain is built from TRBV12-3 or TRBV12-4 and TRBJ2-2, with D tentatively TRBD1 (6 bases). Between the trimmed V and J ends, which lost 6 bases and 7 bases, there was a span of 12 bases. CDR3 length equals 13 residues. CDR3 DNA: TGTGCCAGCAGCACGTTAGGGGGCGGGGAGCTGTTTTTT. This translates into CASSTLGGGELFF.

The chain employs TRBV25-1 and TRBJ1-6, with TRBD1 matching over 8 bases. Germline assignment: CDR1 MGHDK and CDR2 SYGVNS. V shed 6 bases and J 3 bases; nucleotides not matched to a gene: 10. The CDR3 has 17 amino acids. CDR3 sequence: CASRGQGADNYNSPLHF. The CDR3 DNA is TGTGCCAGCAGAGGACAGGGCGCAGATAACTATAATTCACCCCTCCACTTT.

This clone was counted a few times. The chain couples TRBV6-6 to TRBJ1-6, with 8 bases matching TRBD1. Germline CDR1 is MNHNY and CDR2 is SVGAGI (reference sequence). The V gene end was trimmed by 6 bases and the J gene end by 5 bases; junction bases not matched to a gene: 3. The length of the CDR3 is 14 residues. The CDR3 nucleotides read TGTGCCAGCAGCAGGGGGCCCGATAATTCACCCCTCCACTTT. Translation gives CASSRGPDNSPLHF.